This TCR beta chain was profiled in a study of CD8 T cells in ankylosing spondylitis. As for this clonotype: Since a much larger clone is just one base distant, this may be a read error.

TCRdb redid the calling of the 5' RACE reads with MiXCR, one entry per CDR3 protein. Among under 300,000 distinct CDR3 sequences listed, roughly 10% were seen once. Sequencing input: blood, either unsorted or a sorted T cell fraction (not recorded which). The TCR sequence derives from a male donor with ankylosing spondylitis or in good health (not recorded which).

CDR3 nucleotide sequence: TGTACCAGCAGCTTGAACCCGGGGGAAAAACTGTTTTTT. This encodes CTSSLNPGEKLFF. The chain uses TRBV13 and TRBJ1-4; the D is unclear. The CDR3 is made up of 13 amino acids. CDR1 is PRHDT and CDR2 is FYEKMQ in the germline V gene (reference sequence). Variable domain in full (rest from reference TRBV13 and TRBJ1-4): AAGVIQSPRHLIKEKRETATLKCYPIPRHDTVYWYQQGPGQDPQFLISFYEKMQSDKGSIPDRFSAQQFSDYHSELNMSSLELGDSALYFCTSSLNPGEKLFFGSGTQLSVL.